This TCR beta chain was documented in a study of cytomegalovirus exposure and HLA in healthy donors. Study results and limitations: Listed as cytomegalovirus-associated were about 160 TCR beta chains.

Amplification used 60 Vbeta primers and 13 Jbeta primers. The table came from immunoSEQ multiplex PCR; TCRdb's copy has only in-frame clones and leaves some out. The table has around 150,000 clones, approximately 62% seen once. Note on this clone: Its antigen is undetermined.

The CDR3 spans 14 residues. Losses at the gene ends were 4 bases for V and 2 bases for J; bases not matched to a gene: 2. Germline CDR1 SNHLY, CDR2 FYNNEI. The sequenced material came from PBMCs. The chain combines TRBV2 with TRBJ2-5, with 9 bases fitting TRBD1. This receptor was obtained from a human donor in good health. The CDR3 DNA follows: TGTGCCAGCAGTGGTGACAGGGGGCAAGAGACCCAGTACTTC. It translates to CASSGDRGQETQYF.